The clone carrying this T cell receptor beta chain was found many times. These data are taken from a study of T-cell reconstitution after alpha-beta-depleted transplantation in children. Unique molecular identifiers tagged the TCRbeta library. Using its own MiXCR run on the PCR reads, TCRdb lists one record per CDR3 protein. Of 90,000 to 130,000 distinct CDR3 sequences detected, about a tenth appear once; the ten largest clones hold less than 10%. This CDR3 is built from 15 residues. V shed 0 bases and J shed 4 bases, with 12 bases lying between them. The germline V gene encodes CDR1 SGHRS and CDR2 YFSETQ.

The chain uses TRBV5-1 and TRBJ2-3; D is undetermined. The sequence was obtained from a human donor who donated a stem cell graft to a child with acute lymphoblastic leukemia. The sequencing used PBMCs from the stem cell graft donor, collected from the stem cell graft. This chain's CDR3 is CASSLEATTSDTQYF. The CDR3 DNA is TGCGCCAGCAGCTTGGAGGCTACAACGTCAGATACGCAGTATTTT.